The rows below give T cell receptor beta chains drawn from one sample of a study of identical twins. TCRdb used MiXCR to reprocess the 5' RACE reads, holding one entry per CDR3 protein. Here the sample spans around 960,000 distinct CDR3 sequences, 12% being singletons. These data are also associated with another study on yellow fever vaccine responses in identical twins.

Sequencing was performed on PBMCs. Receptors originate from a woman younger than 35 in good health. The conserved cysteine and the conserved F or W are not part of the CDR3 here.

CDR3 length	V gene	J gene	CDR3 protein
12	TRBV24-1	TRBJ2-1	ATSDSSWGNEQF
13	TRBV28	TRBJ2-1	ASRRQGAFFNEQF
13	TRBV5-1	TRBJ1-4	ASSGTRGDREKLF
15	TRBV20-1	TRBJ2-3	SASQAGQGATADTQY
14	TRBV5-1	TRBJ2-1	ASSLGGLAGAHEQF
13	TRBV27	TRBJ1-2	ASSPPGALNYGYT
13	TRBV6-1	TRBJ2-1	ASRHRDRGRNEQF
12	TRBV6-5	TRBJ1-2	ASSYLAGFDGYT
15	TRBV7-8	TRBJ2-1	ASSLARRGLLHNEQF
12	TRBV7-9	TRBJ2-5	ASSLFAGGETQY
13	TRBV19	TRBJ2-3	ASRAGGLGVDTQY
13	TRBV19	TRBJ1-5	ASSIGGDSNQPQH
12	TRBV10-3	TRBJ1-1	AISESGSYTEAF
12	TRBV20-1	TRBJ1-2	SARDTASADGYT
15	TRBV7-2	TRBJ2-5	ASSSKTSGSPRETQY
13	TRBV7-9	TRBJ2-1	ASSLGSGEYNEQF
12	TRBV5-1	TRBJ2-5	ASRFEVNQETQY
14	TRBV28	TRBJ2-3	ASSLQGSGNTDTQY
12	TRBV15	TRBJ2-7	ATSRERGSHEQY
13	TRBV12-3/TRBV12-4	TRBJ1-1	ASSFGRTGGTEAF